This T cell receptor beta chain came from a study of response to subunit inactivated influenza vaccine. The study's findings and limits: Seasonal influenza vaccination, on each occasion, was suggested by the authors to recruit few new T cells.

This CDR3 has 16 amino acids. V shed 5 bases and J 3 bases; nucleotides not matched to a gene: 12. Germline loops: CDR1 DFQATT, CDR2 SNEGSKA (reference sequence). The table lists this clonotype with a few counts. Its antigen is as yet unknown. TCRdb re-derived calls from the RT-PCR reads in MiXCR, one entry per CDR3 protein. The sample records approximately 520,000 distinct CDR3 sequences, 16% being singletons. This sample comprised CD4+ T cells sorted from PBMCs, obtained around 25 months after vaccination. The clonotype originates from a man aged 50-75 years who received an inactivated influenza vaccine. The chain uses TRBV20-1 and TRBJ2-3, with 9 bases identical to TRBD2. Here the CDR3 reads CSAPPLALAGTDTQYF. The CDR3 DNA is TGCAGTGCTCCCCCCCTTGCGCTAGCGGGGACAGATACGCAGTATTTT.